These T cell receptor beta chains were read from a single sample in a study of T cells in Graves' hyperthyroidism and ophthalmopathy. Each CDR3 protein is one row after TCRdb ran MiXCR on the multiplex PCR reads. The sample contains about 610,000 distinct CDR3 sequences, about a sixth of which appear only once. The sample taken for sequencing was blood. The receptors come from a woman between 40 and 55 years old with Graves' ophthalmopathy. Each CDR3 is given with its conserved first and last residue. The order of the fields is clone size, D gene, J gene, V gene, CDR3 DNA, CDR3 protein. D genes are given only for firm matches. The size of a clone is reported for some rows only, either as once, few or many, or as a class for expanded clones.

many	TRBD1	TRBJ2-1	TRBV7-3	TGTGCCAGCAGCTTAAACCCACAGGGGGCGGGCAATGAGCAGTTCTTC	CASSLNPQGAGNEQFF
few	.	TRBJ2-3	TRBV3-1	TGTGCCAGCAGCCCACACCCTCCGGGGGCCAGTGATACGCAGTATTTT	CASSPHPPGASDTQYF
many	.	TRBJ1-6	TRBV12-3/TRBV12-4	TGTGCCAGCAGTCCCCAGGGAGGGCTAGATTCACCCCTCCACTTT	CASSPQGGLDSPLHF
few	.	TRBJ1-2	TRBV7-9	TGTGCCAGCAGCGTACAGGGTACAGGTGGCTACACCTTC	CASSVQGTGGYTF
.	.	TRBJ2-2	TRBV28	TGTGCCAGCAGGTTTCAAGCAACCCTAAACACCGGGGAGCTGTTTTTT	CASRFQATLNTGELFF
few	.	TRBJ1-1	TRBV9	TGTGCCAGCAGCCCAGAGGGGGGGCAACTTGAAGCTTTCTTT	CASSPEGGQLEAFF
.	.	TRBJ2-1	TRBV28	TGTGCCAGCAAGAGCTTCCTCCATGAGCAGTTCTTC	CASKSFLHEQFF
.	TRBD2	TRBJ2-1	TRBV5-1	TGCGCCAGCAGCTCAGGACTGAGTTACGGCGGGAGGGCCTACAATGAGCAGTTCTTC	CASSSGLSYGGRAYNEQFF
many	TRBD2	TRBJ2-1	TRBV20-1	TGCAGTGCTAGAGATAGCCTGAGTAGCGGGGGGCCCTCCTACAATGAGCAGTTCTTC	CSARDSLSSGGPSYNEQFF
few	.	TRBJ1-1	TRBV6-2/TRBV6-3	TGTGCCAGCGGTTATGGAATGAACACTGAAGCTTTCTTT	CASGYGMNTEAFF
.	.	TRBJ2-4	TRBV20-1	TGCAGTGCTACCCGAACAGCCCCTCCCAAAAACATTCAGTACTTC	CSATRTAPPKNIQYF
.	TRBD1	TRBJ1-5	TRBV20-1	TGCAGTGCTAAGACAGGGCTAGATCAGCCCCAGCATTTT	CSAKTGLDQPQHF
many	TRBD2	TRBJ2-1	TRBV28	TGTGCCAGCCTCGAGGGGACTAGCGGGAGGAATGAGCAGTTCTTC	CASLEGTSGRNEQFF
.	.	TRBJ2-5	TRBV3-1	TGTGCCAGCAGCCAAGCCAGACAGCAGCAAGAGACCCAGTACTTC	CASSQARQQQETQYF
.	.	TRBJ1-1	TRBV6-2/TRBV6-3	TGTGCCAGCTGTATCTTATTAGGGAACACTGAAGCTTTCTTT	CASCILLGNTEAFF
.	.	TRBJ2-7	TRBV12-3/TRBV12-4	TGTGCCAGCAGTATGACTACCCACGGAGTCGACGAGCAGTACTTC	CASSMTTHGVDEQYF
many	TRBD1	TRBJ2-3	TRBV6-5	TGTGCCAGCAGTTACTCCAGAGACAGGGAAGATACGCAGTATTTT	CASSYSRDREDTQYF
.	.	TRBJ2-2	TRBV19	TGTGCCAGTAGTAGTAGGGACCCATCAACCGGGGAGCTGTTTTTT	CASSSRDPSTGELFF
many	TRBD2	TRBJ2-5	TRBV27	TGTGCCAGCAGTTTAAAGGAGGGAGCGGGAGGCGAATGGGAGACCCAGTACTTC	CASSLKEGAGGEWETQYF
few	.	TRBJ2-1	TRBV24-1	TGTGCCACCAGTGATGCTAGCAACAATGAGCAGTTCTTC	CATSDASNNEQFF
.	TRBD2	TRBJ2-3	TRBV2	TGTGCCAGCAGTGCGACTAGCGGGGGGCTATACACAGATACGCAGTATTTT	CASSATSGGLYTDTQYF
.	.	TRBJ1-4	TRBV19	TGTGCCAGTTCTGACAGGACGCATGCAACTAATGAAAAACTGTTTTTT	CASSDRTHATNEKLFF
few	.	TRBJ2-5	TRBV6-1	TGTGCCAGCAGGTCCACTAGTGTGGGGAGAGAGACCCAGTACTTC	CASRSTSVGRETQYF
many	TRBD2	TRBJ2-3	TRBV2	TGTGCCAGCAGTGATGCTGCGGGAGGTTTGGGCACAGATACGCAGTATTTT	CASSDAAGGLGTDTQYF
many	TRBD2	TRBJ2-1	TRBV27	TGTGCCAGCAGTTTATCGGGGACTAGCGGGAGCGTCTCCTACAATGAGCAGTTCTTC	CASSLSGTSGSVSYNEQFF
many	.	TRBJ1-1	TRBV18	TGTGCCAGCACACTCTCTGGGACACTGAACACTGAAGCTTTCTTT	CASTLSGTLNTEAFF
many	.	TRBJ2-1	TRBV7-9	TGTGCCAGCAGCTTAGTGGGGGTAGGCTCCTACAATGAGCAGTTCTTC	CASSLVGVGSYNEQFF
many	.	TRBJ2-1	TRBV29-1	TGCAGCGCCCTAGGTTACAATGAGCAGTTCTTC	CSALGYNEQFF
.	.	TRBJ1-5	TRBV2	TGTGCCAGCAGTGAATGGGGAGCCGAGCCTGATCAGCCCCAGCATTTT	CASSEWGAEPDQPQHF
many	TRBD1	TRBJ1-1	TRBV3-1	TGTGCCAGCGGCAAAACAGGGGGACTTGAAGCTTTCTTT	CASGKTGGLEAFF
few	.	TRBJ2-1	TRBV9	TGTGCCAGCAGCGCTACGAGCTCCTACAATGAGCAGTTCTTC	CASSATSSYNEQFF
many	.	TRBJ2-1	TRBV7-2	TGTGCCAGCAGCCCGTCTCGGCAGGGAAATGAGCAGTTCTTC	CASSPSRQGNEQFF
many	TRBD2	TRBJ2-3	TRBV5-1	TGCGCCAGCAGCTTTCTCGGACTAGCGGGAGAGTTAGATACGCAGTATTTT	CASSFLGLAGELDTQYF
few	.	TRBJ2-7	TRBV10-1	TGCGCCGTCAACAGGTCCGTAGCAGTCTACGAGCAGTACTTC	CAVNRSVAVYEQYF
many	TRBD2	TRBJ2-7	TRBV20-1	TGCAGTGCTAGAGGCGGGGGGCTAGCCCCCTACGAGCAGTACTTC	CSARGGGLAPYEQYF
many	TRBD1	TRBJ2-7	TRBV6-1	TGTGCCAGCAGTGAACGACAGGGTGGAAGATATTACGAGCAGTACTTC	CASSERQGGRYYEQYF
many	.	TRBJ2-1	TRBV11-2	TGTGCCAGCAGCTCCCTCCCCGGGTACAATGAGCAGTTCTTC	CASSSLPGYNEQFF
many	TRBD2	TRBJ2-1	TRBV6-1	TGTGCCAGCAGTAGGCAGCGGGAGACCTACAATGAGCAGTTCTTC	CASSRQRETYNEQFF
few	.	TRBJ1-1	TRBV7-9	.	CASSLVVGDGSFF
many	TRBD2	TRBJ2-1	TRBV2	TGTGCCACCCAAGGACTAGCGGGAGTGAATGAGCAGTTCTTC	CATQGLAGVNEQFF
.	.	TRBJ1-5	TRBV18	TGTGCCAGCAACGACCTTGGGCAGCCCCAGCATTTT	CASNDLGQPQHF
few	.	TRBJ2-7	TRBV13	TGTGCCAGCAGCCGAGTAGGGTCCCTCATCTACGAGCAGTACTTC	CASSRVGSLIYEQYF
.	TRBD1	TRBJ2-2	TRBV24-1	TGTGCCACCAGTCCCACAGGGGTCGACGGGGAGCTGTTTTTT	CATSPTGVDGELFF
few	TRBD1	TRBJ2-3	TRBV20-1	TGCAGCTCGGGACAGTACACAGATACGCAGTATTTT	CSSGQYTDTQYF
.	.	TRBJ2-2	TRBV20-1	TGCAGTGCAAAACCAGGGTGGAGGGAGACCGGGGAGCTGTTTTTT	CSAKPGWRETGELFF
few	TRBD2	TRBJ2-5	TRBV7-9	TGTGCCAGCAGCCCGGGACTAGCGATCAAGACCCAGTACTTC	CASSPGLAIKTQYF
many	.	TRBJ2-5	TRBV11-2	TGTGCCAGCAGCTCAGGACCTTTGAAGACCCAGTACTTC	CASSSGPLKTQYF
.	TRBD2	TRBJ2-3	TRBV11-3	TGTGCCAGCAGCCTCCGGAGCGGGGGGGTTTTAGATACGCAGTATTTT	CASSLRSGGVLDTQYF
.	.	TRBJ1-3	TRBV4-1	TGCGCCAGCAGCCAAGATGAATACTCTGGAAACACCATATATTTT	CASSQDEYSGNTIYF
.	.	TRBJ2-2	TRBV5-1	TGCGCCAGCACCCCAGGGAGGCTGGAAACCGGGGAGCTGTTTTTT	CASTPGRLETGELFF
.	.	TRBJ2-1	TRBV6-1	TGTGCCACCGAGACCGGGACTTACAATGAGCAGTTCTTC	CATETGTYNEQFF
few	.	TRBJ2-7	TRBV7-9	TGTGCCAGCAGCTACGGGATCGACGAGCAGTACTTC	CASSYGIDEQYF
many	TRBD2	TRBJ2-1	TRBV5-1	TGCGCCAGCAGCTTGACCTTAGCGGGAAACAATGAGCAGTTCTTC	CASSLTLAGNNEQFF
many	.	TRBJ2-7	TRBV20-1	TGCAGTGCTAGTCGGCAGGTGGAAGGCGAGCAGTACTTC	CSASRQVEGEQYF
many	TRBD2	TRBJ2-2	TRBV5-1	TGCGCCAGCAGCTATACTAGCGGGAGCCCGAACACCGGGGAGCTGTTTTTT	CASSYTSGSPNTGELFF
many	.	TRBJ2-5	TRBV28	TGTGCCAGCAGTTTAGAAGCTAAAACGGGTAAAGAGACCCAGTACTTC	CASSLEAKTGKETQYF
few	TRBD1	TRBJ2-7	TRBV11-2	TGTGCCAGCAGCTTAGCCAGGGGGACCCCGGATGTCTACGAGCAGTACTTC	CASSLARGTPDVYEQYF
.	TRBD1	TRBJ1-1	TRBV20-1	TGCAGTGCTAGAGGACAACAGGGGGCTGGGACTGAAGCTTTCTTT	CSARGQQGAGTEAFF
many	.	TRBJ2-7	TRBV27	TGTGCCAGCAGTGACAGCCCCTACGAGCAGTACTTC	CASSDSPYEQYF
.	.	TRBJ2-6	TRBV18	TGTGCCAGCTTAGACAGGAAACAGAGGGGGGCCAACGTCCTGACTTTC	CASLDRKQRGANVLTF